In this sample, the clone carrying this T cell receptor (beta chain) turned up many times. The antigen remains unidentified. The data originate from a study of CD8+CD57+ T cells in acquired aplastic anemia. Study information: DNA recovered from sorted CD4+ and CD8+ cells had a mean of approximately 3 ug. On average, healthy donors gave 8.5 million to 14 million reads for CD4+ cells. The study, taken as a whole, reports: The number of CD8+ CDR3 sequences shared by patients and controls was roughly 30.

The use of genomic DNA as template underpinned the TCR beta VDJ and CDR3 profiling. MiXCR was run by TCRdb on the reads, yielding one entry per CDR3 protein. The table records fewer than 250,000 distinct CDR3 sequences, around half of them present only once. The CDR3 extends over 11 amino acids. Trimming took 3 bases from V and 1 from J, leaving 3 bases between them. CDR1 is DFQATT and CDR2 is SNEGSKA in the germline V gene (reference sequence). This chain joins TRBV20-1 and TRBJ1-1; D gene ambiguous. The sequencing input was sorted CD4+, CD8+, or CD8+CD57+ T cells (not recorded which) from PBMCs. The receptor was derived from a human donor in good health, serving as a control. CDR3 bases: TGCAGTGCTAGGCAGAACACTGAAGCTTTCTTT. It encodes CSARQNTEAFF.